Following are 10 T cell receptor beta chains from one sample sequenced in a study of T cell responses to AZD1222 COVID-19 vaccine. Produced via immunoSEQ multiplex PCR; TCRdb's table is partial and in-frame only. The data show 200,000 to 250,000 clones, 93% seen once. The sample was peripheral blood, taken on day 0 of MenACWY control vaccination. These receptors originate from an adult in good health.

The rearrangement uses TRBV7-8 and TRBJ1-3, with unresolved D. The CDR3 length is 12 residues. V was clipped by 10 bases and J by 0 bases, with 7 bases between them. Germline values: CDR1 SGHVS, CDR2 FQNEAQ. The CDR3 here is CATISSGNTIYF. CDR3 sequence (DNA): TGTGCCACTATCAGCTCTGGAAACACCATATATTTT. Full variable domain (remainder filled in from reference TRBV7-8 and TRBJ1-3): GAGVSQSPRYKVAKRGQDVALRCDPISGHVSLFWYQQALGQGPEFLTYFQNEAQLDKSGLPSDRFFAERPEGSVSTLKIQRTQQEDSAVYLCATISSGNTIYFGEGSWLTVV.

The V call is TRBV18, the J call TRBJ2-2; D unresolved. The germline gives CDR1 KGHSH, CDR2 LQKENI. The CDR3 is 16 residues long. The ends were cut back, 2 bases at V and 1 base at J, with 11 bases in the middle. This chain's CDR3 is CASSPKVPQNTGELFF. CDR3 DNA: TGTGCCAGCTCACCAAAGGTACCGCAGAACACCGGGGAGCTGTTTTTT.

This clone was found once. This chain joins TRBV11-3 and TRBJ1-3, with a possible D match to TRBD1 (6 bases). The CDR3 consists of 16 residues. The V end was cut by 2 bases, the J end by 1 base, with 12 bases between. Looked up from germline, CDR1 is SGHNT and CDR2 is YENEEA. The DNA for the CDR3 is TGTGCCAGCAGCTTACGGTACAGGGTTTCTGGAAACACCATATATTTT. Encoded protein: CASSLRYRVSGNTIYF. The whole variable domain, remainder taken from reference TRBV11-3 and TRBJ1-3, is EAGVVQSPRYKIIEKKQPVAFWCNPISGHNTLYWYLQNLGQGPELLIRYENEEAVDDSQLPKDRFSAERLKGVDSTLKIQPAELGDSAVYLCASSLRYRVSGNTIYFGEGSWLTVV.

The chain uses TRBV24-1 and TRBJ2-1, with 10 bases aligning to TRBD1. This CDR3 is built from 15 residues. CDR1 and CDR2 from the germline V gene are KGHDR and SFDVKD. The V gene end was trimmed by 9 bases and the J gene end by 1 base; junction bases not matched to a gene: 5. The CDR3 protein is CATGPGQGSYNEQFF. In DNA form, the CDR3 reads TGTGCCACCGGACCGGGACAGGGGTCCTACAATGAGCAGTTCTTC.

The V call is TRBV4-2, the J call TRBJ1-3; perhaps TRBD1 as D (6 bases). CDR3 length: 16 amino acids. The ends were cut back, 1 base at V and 2 bases at J, with 12 bases in the middle. Per the germline V gene, CDR1 is LGHNA and CDR2 is YNFKEQ. In DNA form, the CDR3 reads TGTGCCAGCAGCCAAGCCGACAGGAGCGCTGGAAACACCATATATTTT. Translated, it gives CASSQADRSAGNTIYF.

This chain links TRBV3-1 (or the pseudogene TRBV3-2) with TRBJ2-5; D might be TRBD2 (5 bases). Germline V gene lookup returns CDR1 LGHDT and CDR2 YNNKEL (reference sequence). The V gene lost 2 bases and the J gene lost 1 base, with 11 bases spanning the gap. There are 15 residues in the CDR3. CDR3 region: CASSQRGWGQETQYF. For the CDR3, the DNA is TGTGCCAGCAGCCAAAGAGGGTGGGGCCAAGAGACCCAGTACTTC.

This clone was recorded only once. The chain joins TRBV30 to TRBJ1-1, with 7 positions matching TRBD1. The germline CDR1 and CDR2 sequences are GTSNPN and SVGIG (reference sequence). The CDR3 spans 13 residues. V lost 4 bases, J lost 4 bases, and 6 bases stayed unmatched. The chain's CDR3 is CAWTRQGPTEAFF. The CDR3 coding sequence is TGTGCCTGGACCCGACAGGGTCCCACTGAAGCTTTCTTT.

This chain uses TRBV2 with TRBJ1-1; no reliable D call. CDR3 length: 11 residues. Germline values: CDR1 SNHLY, CDR2 FYNNEI. Trimming removed 6 bases from V and 1 base from J, with 3 bases in between. CDR3 in amino acids: CASRQNTEAFF. The CDR3 nucleotides read TGTGCCAGCAGACAGAACACTGAAGCTTTCTTT.

Comments on this clone: An end of the junction differs from the germline gene, which may be a read error. The J gene is TRBJ1-1, the V gene TRBV7-7; 7 bases are shared with TRBD1. CDR3 length: 13 amino acids. Germline values: CDR1 SSHAT, CDR2 FNYEAQ (reference sequence). This CDR3 reads CASSARTGSEAFF. The CDR3 region has the DNA TGTGCTAGCAGCGCCCGGACAGGCTCTGAAGCTTTCTTT.

The chain recombines TRBV27 with TRBJ1-6; D is uncertain. CDR3 length: 15 residues. Germline lookup yields CDR1 MNHEY and CDR2 SMNVEV (reference sequence). The V gene lost 7 bases and the J gene lost 6 bases, with 16 bases spanning the gap. This CDR3 is CASNLRRSVNSPLHF. DNA for the CDR3: TGTGCCAGCAACCTTCGGAGGTCCGTTAATTCACCCCTCCACTTT.